This TCR beta chain was retrieved from a study of Graves' ophthalmopathy and Graves' hyperthyroidism. Overall study context: Specimen type is peripheral blood, obtained at initial diagnosis before any treatment. Whole-study findings and limits: Blood also harbored most expanded thyroid clonotypes above 0.001 frequency.

RNA transcripts yielded amplified TCR beta CDR3 regions. HTBI primers served in a first-round RT-PCR, which a second-round multiplex PCR followed. TCRdb recomputed calls from the multiplex PCR reads with MiXCR, one row per CDR3 protein. This sample carries 400,000 to 500,000 distinct CDR3 sequences, roughly 21% of them seen once, and the ten largest clones take roughly 3%. Concerning this clonotype: Its antigen is as yet unknown. At one end, the junction sequence differs from germline, possibly due to a read error.

No progression to ophthalmopathy over 18 months defined stable hyperthyroidism. Physicians reached a diagnosis by relying on clinical symptoms, serum thyroxine, TRAb, thyroid ultrasound and orbital computed tomography. Germline V lookup: CDR1 MNHNS, CDR2 SASEGT. The CDR3 is 17 residues long. The V gene is TRBV6-1, the J gene TRBJ1-6; 7 bases line up with TRBD1. This sequence was found in a woman younger than 35 with stable Graves' hyperthyroidism. The sequenced sample consisted of peripheral blood. The CDR3 loop is CACSVRGWGTVNSPLHF. CDR3 coding DNA: TGTGCCTGCAGTGTCCGGGGGTGGGGGACAGTTAATTCACCCCTCCACTTT.